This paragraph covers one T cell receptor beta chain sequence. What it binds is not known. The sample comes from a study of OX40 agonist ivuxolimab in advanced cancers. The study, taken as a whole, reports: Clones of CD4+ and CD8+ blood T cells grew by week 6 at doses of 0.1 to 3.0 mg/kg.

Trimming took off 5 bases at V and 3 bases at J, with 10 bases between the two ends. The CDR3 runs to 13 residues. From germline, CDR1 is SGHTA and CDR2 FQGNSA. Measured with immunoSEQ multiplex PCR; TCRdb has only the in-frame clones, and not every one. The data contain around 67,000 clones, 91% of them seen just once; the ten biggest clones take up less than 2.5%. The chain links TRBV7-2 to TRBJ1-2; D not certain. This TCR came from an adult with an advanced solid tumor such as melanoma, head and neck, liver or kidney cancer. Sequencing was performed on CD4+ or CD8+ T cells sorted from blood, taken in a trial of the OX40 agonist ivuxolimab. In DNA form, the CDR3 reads TGTGCCAGCAGCATAGACTTCTACTATGGCTACACCTTC. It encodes CASSIDFYYGYTF. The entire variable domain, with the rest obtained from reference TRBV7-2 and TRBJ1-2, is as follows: GAGVSQSPSNKVTEKGKDVELRCDPISGHTALYWYRQSLGQGLEFLIYFQGNSAPDKSGLPSDRFSAERTGGSVSTLTIQRTQQEDSAVYLCASSIDFYYGYTFGSGTRLTVV.